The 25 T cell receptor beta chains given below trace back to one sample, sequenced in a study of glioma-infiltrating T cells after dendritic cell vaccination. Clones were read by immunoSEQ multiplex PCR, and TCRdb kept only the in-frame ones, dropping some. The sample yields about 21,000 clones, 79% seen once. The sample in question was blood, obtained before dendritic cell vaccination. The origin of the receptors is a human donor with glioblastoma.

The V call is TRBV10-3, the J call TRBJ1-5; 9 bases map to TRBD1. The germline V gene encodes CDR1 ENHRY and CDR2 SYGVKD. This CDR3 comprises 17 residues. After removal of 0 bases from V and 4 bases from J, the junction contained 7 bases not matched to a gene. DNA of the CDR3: TGTGCCATCAGTGAGTCGTCAGGGACAGGGAATAATCAGCCCCAGCATTTT. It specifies CAISESSGTGNNQPQHF.

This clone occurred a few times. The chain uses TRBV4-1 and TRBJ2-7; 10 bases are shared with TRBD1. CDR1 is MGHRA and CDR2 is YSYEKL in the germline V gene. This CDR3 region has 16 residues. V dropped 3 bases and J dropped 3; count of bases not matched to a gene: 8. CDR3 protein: CASSHQLGTGDYEQYF. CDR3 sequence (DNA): TGCGCCAGCAGCCATCAGCTCGGGACAGGGGACTACGAGCAGTACTTC.

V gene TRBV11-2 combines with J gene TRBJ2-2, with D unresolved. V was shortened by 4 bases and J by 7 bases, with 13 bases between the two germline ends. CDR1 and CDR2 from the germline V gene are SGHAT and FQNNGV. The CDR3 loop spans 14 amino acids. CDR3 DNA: TGTGCCAGCAGCTCTCTCGTGCTCGGCGGGGAGCTGTTTTTT. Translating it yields CASSSLVLGGELFF.

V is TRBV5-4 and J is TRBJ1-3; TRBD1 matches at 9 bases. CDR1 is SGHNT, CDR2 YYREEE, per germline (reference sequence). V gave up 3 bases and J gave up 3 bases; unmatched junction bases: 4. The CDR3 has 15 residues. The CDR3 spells CASSSPTGGGNTIYF. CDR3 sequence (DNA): TGTGCCAGCAGCTCGCCGACAGGGGGTGGAAACACCATATATTTT.

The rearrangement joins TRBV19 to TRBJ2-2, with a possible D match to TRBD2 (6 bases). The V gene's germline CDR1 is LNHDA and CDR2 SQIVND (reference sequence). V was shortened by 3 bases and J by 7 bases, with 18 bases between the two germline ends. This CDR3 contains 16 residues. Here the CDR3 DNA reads TGTGCCAGTAGTATTGCGGCAGGGAGGAGGATCGGGGAGCTGTTTTTT. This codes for CASSIAAGRRIGELFF.

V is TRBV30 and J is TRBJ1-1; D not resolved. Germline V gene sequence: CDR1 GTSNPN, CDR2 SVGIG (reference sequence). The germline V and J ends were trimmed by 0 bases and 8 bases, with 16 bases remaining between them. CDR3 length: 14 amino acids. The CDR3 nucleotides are TGTGCCTGGAGTGTCTCCGTTCAAACTCAAGAAGCTTTCTTT. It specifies CAWSVSVQTQEAFF.

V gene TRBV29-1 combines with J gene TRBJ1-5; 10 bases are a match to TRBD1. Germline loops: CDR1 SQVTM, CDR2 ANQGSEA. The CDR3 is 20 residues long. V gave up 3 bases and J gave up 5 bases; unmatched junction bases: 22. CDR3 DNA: TGCAGCGTTGATGCCCCTACTAGAACCGGGACAGGGGAGACAGATCAGCCCCAGCATTTT. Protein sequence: CSVDAPTRTGTGETDQPQHF.

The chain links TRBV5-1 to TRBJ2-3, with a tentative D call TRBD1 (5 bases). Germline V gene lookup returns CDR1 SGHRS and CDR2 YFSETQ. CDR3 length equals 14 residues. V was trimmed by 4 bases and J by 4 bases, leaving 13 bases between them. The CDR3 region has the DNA TGCGCCAGCAGCCTTTCGGACACAGCAGATACGCAGTATTTT. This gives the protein CASSLSDTADTQYF.

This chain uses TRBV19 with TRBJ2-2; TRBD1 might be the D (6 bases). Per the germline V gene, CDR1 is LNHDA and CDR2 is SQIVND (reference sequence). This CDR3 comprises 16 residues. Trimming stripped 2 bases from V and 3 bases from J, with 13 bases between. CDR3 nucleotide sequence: TGTGCCAGTAGTATATTTGGGGGCGCCCACACCGGGGAGCTGTTTTTT. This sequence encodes CASSIFGGAHTGELFF.

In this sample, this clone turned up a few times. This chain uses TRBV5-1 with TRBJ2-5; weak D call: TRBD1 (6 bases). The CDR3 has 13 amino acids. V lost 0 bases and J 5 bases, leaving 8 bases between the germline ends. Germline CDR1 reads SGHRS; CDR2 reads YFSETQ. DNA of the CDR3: TGCGCCAGCAGCTTGGGCAGGGGTGAGACCCAGTACTTC. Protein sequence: CASSLGRGETQYF.

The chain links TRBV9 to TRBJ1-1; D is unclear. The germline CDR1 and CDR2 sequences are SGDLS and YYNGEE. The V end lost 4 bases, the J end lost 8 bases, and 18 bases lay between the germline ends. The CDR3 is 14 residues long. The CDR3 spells CASSPGSTSSEAFF. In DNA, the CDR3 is TGTGCCAGCAGCCCCGGGTCTACCTCATCCGAAGCTTTCTTT.

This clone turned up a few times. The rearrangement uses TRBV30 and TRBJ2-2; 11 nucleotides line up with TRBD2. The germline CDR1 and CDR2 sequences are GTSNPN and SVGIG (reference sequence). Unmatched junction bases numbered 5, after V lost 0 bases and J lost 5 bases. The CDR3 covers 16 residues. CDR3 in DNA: TGTGCCTGGAGTGTACGGTTAGCGGGAGGGACCGGGGAGCTGTTTTTT. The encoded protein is CAWSVRLAGGTGELFF.

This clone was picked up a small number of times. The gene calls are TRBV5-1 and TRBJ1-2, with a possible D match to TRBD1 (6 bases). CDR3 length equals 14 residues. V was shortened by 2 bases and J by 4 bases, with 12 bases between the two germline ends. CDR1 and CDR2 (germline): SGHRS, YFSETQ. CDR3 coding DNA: TGCGCCAGCAGCTTTACGGGACAAACCTATGGCTACACCTTC. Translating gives CASSFTGQTYGYTF.

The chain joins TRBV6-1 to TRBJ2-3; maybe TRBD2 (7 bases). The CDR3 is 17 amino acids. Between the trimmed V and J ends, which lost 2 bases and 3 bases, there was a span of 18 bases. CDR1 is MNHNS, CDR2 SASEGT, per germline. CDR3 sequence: CASSENRGRASTDTQYF. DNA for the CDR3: TGTGCCAGCAGTGAAAATAGGGGGAGGGCGAGTACAGATACGCAGTATTTT.

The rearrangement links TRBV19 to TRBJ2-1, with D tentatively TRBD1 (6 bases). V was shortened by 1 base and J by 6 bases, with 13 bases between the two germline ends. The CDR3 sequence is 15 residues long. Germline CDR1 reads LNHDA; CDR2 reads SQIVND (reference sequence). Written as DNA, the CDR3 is TGTGCCAGTAGTATAGCCCTTAGGGGGATCAATGAGCAGTTCTTC. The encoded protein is CASSIALRGINEQFF. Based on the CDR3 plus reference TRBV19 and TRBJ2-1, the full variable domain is DGGITQSPKYLFRKEGQNVTLSCEQNLNHDAMYWYRQDPGQGLRLIYYSQIVNDFQKGDIAEGYSVSREKKESFPLTVTSAQKNPTAFYLCASSIALRGINEQFFGPGTRLTVL.

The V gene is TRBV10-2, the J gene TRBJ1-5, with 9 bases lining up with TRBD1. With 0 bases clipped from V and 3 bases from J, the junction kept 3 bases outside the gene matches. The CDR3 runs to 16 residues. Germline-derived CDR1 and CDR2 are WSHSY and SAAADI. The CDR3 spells CASSESGTGYNQPQHF. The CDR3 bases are TGCGCCAGCAGTGAGTCGGGGACAGGGTACAATCAGCCCCAGCATTTT.

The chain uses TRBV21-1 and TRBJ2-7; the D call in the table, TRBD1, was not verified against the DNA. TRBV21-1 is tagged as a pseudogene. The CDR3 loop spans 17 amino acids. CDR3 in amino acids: CASSKRVAGTGDGEQYF. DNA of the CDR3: TGTGCCAGCAGCAAAAGGGTGGCCGGGACAGGGGACGGCGAGCAGTACTTC.

Here the CDR3 reads CASSLTSGRNEQFF. CDR3 nucleotide sequence: TGTGCCAGCAGCTTGACTAGCGGGAGGAATGAGCAGTTCTTC. The chain couples TRBV5-6 to TRBJ2-1; 12 bases match TRBD2. Germline CDR1 and CDR2: SGHDT and YYEEEE. The CDR3 is 14 amino acids. V trimming: 1 base; J trimming: 7 bases; junction bases outside the gene matches: 0.

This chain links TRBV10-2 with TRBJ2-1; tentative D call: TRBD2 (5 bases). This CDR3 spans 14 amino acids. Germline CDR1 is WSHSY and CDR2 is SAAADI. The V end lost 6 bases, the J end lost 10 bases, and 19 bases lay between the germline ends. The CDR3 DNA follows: TGCGCCAGCAGATATGGGAGTTCTTATTACGAGCAGTTCTTC. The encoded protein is CASRYGSSYYEQFF.

DNA of the CDR3: TGCGCCAGCAGCCCAGGCCCAGTGAGGACTAGCGGGAGCACAGATACGCAGTATTTT. Amino acid sequence: CASSPGPVRTSGSTDTQYF. The chain has TRBV4-3 and TRBJ2-3; 11 nucleotides line up with TRBD2. This CDR3 has 19 residues. Germline CDR1 and CDR2: LGHNA and YSLEER. V lost 4 bases, J lost 0 bases, and 12 bases stayed unmatched.

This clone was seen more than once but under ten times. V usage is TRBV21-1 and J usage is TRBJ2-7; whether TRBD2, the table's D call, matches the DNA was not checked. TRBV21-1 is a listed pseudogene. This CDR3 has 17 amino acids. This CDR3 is CASSKIALRGDPYEQYF. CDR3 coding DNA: TGTGCCAGCAGCAAAATCGCCTTGCGGGGCGACCCCTACGAGCAGTACTTC.

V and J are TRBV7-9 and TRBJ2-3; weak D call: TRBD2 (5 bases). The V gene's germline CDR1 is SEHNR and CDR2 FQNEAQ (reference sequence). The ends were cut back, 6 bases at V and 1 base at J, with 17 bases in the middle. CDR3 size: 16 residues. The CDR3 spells CASSSMERGGTDTQYF. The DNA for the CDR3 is TGTGCCAGCAGTTCCATGGAACGGGGTGGCACAGATACGCAGTATTTT.

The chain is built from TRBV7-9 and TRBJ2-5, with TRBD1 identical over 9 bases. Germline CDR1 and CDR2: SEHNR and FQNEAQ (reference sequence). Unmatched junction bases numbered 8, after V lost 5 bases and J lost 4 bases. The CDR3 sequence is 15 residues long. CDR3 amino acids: CASSPQGAERETQYF. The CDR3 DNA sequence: TGTGCCAGCAGCCCACAGGGGGCCGAAAGAGAGACCCAGTACTTC.

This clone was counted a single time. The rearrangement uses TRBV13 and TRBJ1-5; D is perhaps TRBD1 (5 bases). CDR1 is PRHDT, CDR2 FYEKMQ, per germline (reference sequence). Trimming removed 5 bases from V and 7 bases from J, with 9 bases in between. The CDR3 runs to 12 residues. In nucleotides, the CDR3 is TGTGCCAGCAGCCAGGGTAGGCAGCCCCAGCATTTT. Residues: CASSQGRQPQHF.

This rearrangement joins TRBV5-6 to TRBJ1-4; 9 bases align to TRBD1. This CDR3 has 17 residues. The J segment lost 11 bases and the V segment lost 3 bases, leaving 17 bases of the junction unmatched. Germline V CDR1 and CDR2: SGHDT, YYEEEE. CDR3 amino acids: CASSSSRTGGGYYKLFF. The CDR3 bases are TGTGCCAGCAGCTCGTCGCGAACAGGGGGCGGTTACTATAAACTGTTTTTT. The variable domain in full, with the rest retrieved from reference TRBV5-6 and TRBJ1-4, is DAGVTQSPTHLIKTRGQQVTLRCSPKSGHDTVSWYQQALGQGPQFIFQYYEEEERQRGNFPDRFSGHQFPNYSSELNVNALLLGDSALYLCASSSSRTGGGYYKLFFGSGTQLSVL.